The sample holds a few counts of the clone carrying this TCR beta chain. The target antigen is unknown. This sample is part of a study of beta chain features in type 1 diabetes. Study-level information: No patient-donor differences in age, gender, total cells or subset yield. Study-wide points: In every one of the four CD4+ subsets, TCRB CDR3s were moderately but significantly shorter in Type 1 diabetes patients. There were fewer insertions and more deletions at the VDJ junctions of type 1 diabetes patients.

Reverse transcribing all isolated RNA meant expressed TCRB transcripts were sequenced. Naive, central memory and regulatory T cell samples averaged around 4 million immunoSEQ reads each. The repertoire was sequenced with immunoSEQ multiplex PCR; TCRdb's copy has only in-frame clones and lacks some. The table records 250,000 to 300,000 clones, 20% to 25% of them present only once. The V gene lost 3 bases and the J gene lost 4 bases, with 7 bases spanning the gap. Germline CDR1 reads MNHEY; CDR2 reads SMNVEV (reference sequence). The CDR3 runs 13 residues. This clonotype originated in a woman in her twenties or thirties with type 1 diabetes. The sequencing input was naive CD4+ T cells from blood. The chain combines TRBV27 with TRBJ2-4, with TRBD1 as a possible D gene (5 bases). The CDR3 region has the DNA TGTGCCAGCAGTTTGGCAGGGAAAAACATTCAGTACTTC. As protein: CASSLAGKNIQYF.